The text below deals with one T cell receptor (beta chain). The antigen is not known. Being one base from a much bigger clone, this may be a read error. Libraries of bulk TCR were made by previously described methods (with listed TCR primers). TCRdb passed the PCR reads through MiXCR, listing each CDR3 protein once. The sample holds over 550,000 distinct CDR3 sequences, over 25% seen once. The data are from a study of molecular identifiers for immune sequencing clone quantification. Per germline, CDR1 MDHEN and CDR2 SYDVKM. The CDR3 totals 14 residues. Losses at the gene ends were 10 bases for V and 2 bases for J; bases not matched to a gene: 10. General study findings and limits: A shared barcode on identical TCR molecules could lead to underestimated sizes for highly expanded clones. Naive cells had under 1% of molecules in clones above 20 RNA copies, effectors over 98%.

This clonotype originated in a human donor in good health. Some libraries in this study had Jurkat cell RNA spiked in. The rearrangement uses TRBV28 and TRBJ2-7; TRBD1 matches at 8 bases. The sequenced sample was naive CD8+ T cells from blood, with Jurkat cell RNA spiked in. Sample subset: FACS-sorted CD8+CD4-CCR7+CD45RA+ naive T cells. The CDR3 region is CATEAGTGTYEQYF. Here the CDR3 DNA reads TGTGCCACCGAAGCCGGGACAGGAACCTACGAGCAGTACTTC.